This T cell receptor (beta chain) came from a study of T cells in Graves' hyperthyroidism and ophthalmopathy. V lost 4 bases and J lost 2, with 15 bases in between. This CDR3 is built from 15 residues. Germline V CDR1 and CDR2: MDHEN, SYDVKM. The sample holds many counts of this clonotype. Amplification of TCR beta CDR3 regions was performed using RNA transcripts as template. A set of HTBI primers served as the primers for a first-round RT-PCR of the TCR CDR3. Using its own MiXCR run on the multiplex PCR reads, TCRdb lists one record per CDR3 protein. The sample records more than 650,000 distinct CDR3 sequences, around 15% being singletons.

This TCR came from a young woman with Graves' hyperthyroidism. The material sequenced was blood. This chain uses TRBV28 with TRBJ2-7; weak D call: TRBD2 (6 bases). The CDR3 DNA reads as TGTGCCAGCAGTTCACCGGGACTGCTTACCTACGAGCAGTACTTC. Translating gives CASSSPGLLTYEQYF.